This T cell receptor beta chain comes out of a study of long-term antiretroviral therapy in people with HIV. For each donor, at least one pre-ART and at least two post-ART PBMC samples were available. This was the immunoSEQ v3.0 assay at survey level. Here immunoSEQ multiplex PCR was the method, and the copy in TCRdb shows in-frame clones only, minus some. The table includes 7,000 or so clones, 80% to 90% detected once. The study, taken as a whole, reports: The study found that diversity rose after ART but stayed below transplant donor controls.

Regarding this clone: What it recognizes is unknown.

CDR3 length: 15 amino acids. CDR1 and CDR2 from the germline V gene are MNHEY and SVGAGI. With V trimmed by 6 bases and J by 6 bases, 11 bases remained unmatched. This chain joins TRBV6-5 and TRBJ2-7; 10 bases fit TRBD2. This clonotype originated in a woman aged 50 to 65 with HIV. This specimen consisted of unsorted PBMCs, obtained 3.7 years after starting antiretroviral therapy. The CDR3 loop is CASRESGRDNGEQYF. The CDR3 DNA reads TGTGCCAGCAGGGAAAGCGGGAGGGACAACGGCGAGCAGTACTTC.